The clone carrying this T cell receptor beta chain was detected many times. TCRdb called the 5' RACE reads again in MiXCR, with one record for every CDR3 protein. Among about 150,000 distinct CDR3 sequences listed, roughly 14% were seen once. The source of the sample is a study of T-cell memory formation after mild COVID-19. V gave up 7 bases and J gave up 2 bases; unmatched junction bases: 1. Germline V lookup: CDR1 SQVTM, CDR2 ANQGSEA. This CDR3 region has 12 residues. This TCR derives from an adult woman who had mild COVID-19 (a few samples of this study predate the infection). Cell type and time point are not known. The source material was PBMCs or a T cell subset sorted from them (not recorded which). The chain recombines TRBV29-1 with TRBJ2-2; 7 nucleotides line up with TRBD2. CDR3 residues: CSGGGNTGELFF. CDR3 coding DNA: TGCAGCGGCGGGGGAAACACCGGGGAGCTGTTTTTT.